This T cell receptor beta chain comes out of a study of shared clonotypes between healthy human individuals. TCRdb's copy holds only in-frame clones and misses some; the assay was immunoSEQ multiplex PCR. The sample carries over 2 million clones, roughly 95% recorded once. CDR1 is MDHEN and CDR2 is SYDVKM in the germline V gene. This CDR3 has 11 amino acids. Trimming took 6 bases from V and 5 from J, leaving 5 bases between them. Material: naive CD4+ T cells sorted from blood. Subset described: CD45RA+ positively selected. The chain couples TRBV28 to TRBJ1-5; D gene unclear. The TCR comes from a man between 18 and 35 years old in good health. The CDR3 nucleotides read TGTGCCAGCAGAAGAGATCAGCCCCAGCATTTT. It encodes CASRRDQPQHF.